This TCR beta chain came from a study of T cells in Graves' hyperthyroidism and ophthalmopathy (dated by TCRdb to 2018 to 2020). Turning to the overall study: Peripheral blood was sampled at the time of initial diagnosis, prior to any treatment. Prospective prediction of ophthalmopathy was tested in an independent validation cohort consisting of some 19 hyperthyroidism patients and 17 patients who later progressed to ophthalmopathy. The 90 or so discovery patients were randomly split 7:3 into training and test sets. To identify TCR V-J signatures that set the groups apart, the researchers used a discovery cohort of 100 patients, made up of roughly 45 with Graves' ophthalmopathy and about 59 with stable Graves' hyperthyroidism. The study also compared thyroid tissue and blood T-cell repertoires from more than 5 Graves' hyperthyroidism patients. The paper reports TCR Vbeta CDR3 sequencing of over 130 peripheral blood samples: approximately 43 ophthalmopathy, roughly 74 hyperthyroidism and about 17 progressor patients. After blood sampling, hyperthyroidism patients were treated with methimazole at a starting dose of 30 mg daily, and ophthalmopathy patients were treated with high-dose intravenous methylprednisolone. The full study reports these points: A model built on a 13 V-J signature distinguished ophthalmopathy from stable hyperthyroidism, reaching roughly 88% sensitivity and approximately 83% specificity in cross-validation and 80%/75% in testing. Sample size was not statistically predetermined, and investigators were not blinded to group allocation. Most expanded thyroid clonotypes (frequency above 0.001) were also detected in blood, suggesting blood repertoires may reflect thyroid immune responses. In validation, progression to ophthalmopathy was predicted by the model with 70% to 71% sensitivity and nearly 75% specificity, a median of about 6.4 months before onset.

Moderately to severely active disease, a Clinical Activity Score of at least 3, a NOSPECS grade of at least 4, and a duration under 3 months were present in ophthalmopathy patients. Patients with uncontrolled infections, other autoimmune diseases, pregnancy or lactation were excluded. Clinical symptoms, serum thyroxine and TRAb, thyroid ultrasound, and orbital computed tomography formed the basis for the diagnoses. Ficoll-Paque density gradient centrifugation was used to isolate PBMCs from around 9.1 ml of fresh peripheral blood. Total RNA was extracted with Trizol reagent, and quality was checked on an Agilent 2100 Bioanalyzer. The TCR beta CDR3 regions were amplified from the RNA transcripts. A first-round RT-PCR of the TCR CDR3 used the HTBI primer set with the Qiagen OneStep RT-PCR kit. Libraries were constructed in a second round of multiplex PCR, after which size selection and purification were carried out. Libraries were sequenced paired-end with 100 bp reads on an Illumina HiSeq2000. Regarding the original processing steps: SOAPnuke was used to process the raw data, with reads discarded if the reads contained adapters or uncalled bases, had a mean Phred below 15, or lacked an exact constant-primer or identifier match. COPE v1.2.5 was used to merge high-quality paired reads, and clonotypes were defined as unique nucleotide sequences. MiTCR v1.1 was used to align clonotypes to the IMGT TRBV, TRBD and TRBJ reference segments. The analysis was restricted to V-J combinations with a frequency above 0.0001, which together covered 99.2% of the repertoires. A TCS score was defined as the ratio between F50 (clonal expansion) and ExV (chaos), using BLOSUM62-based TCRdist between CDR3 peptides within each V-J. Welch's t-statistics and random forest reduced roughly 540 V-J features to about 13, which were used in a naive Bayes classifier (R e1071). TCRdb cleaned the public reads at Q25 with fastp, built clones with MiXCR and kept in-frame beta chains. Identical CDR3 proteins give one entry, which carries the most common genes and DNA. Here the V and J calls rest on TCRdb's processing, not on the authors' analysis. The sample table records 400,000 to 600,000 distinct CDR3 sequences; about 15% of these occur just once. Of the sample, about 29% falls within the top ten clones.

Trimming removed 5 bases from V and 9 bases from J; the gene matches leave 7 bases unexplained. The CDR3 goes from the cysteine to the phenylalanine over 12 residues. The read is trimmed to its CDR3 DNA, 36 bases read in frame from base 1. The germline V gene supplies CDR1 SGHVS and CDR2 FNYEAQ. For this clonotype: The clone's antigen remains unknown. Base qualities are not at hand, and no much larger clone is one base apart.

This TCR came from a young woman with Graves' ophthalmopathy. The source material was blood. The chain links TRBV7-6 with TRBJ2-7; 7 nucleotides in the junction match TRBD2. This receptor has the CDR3 CASSGLGSGQYF. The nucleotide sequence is TGTGCCAGCAGCGGACTAGGTTCCGGGCAGTACTTC.